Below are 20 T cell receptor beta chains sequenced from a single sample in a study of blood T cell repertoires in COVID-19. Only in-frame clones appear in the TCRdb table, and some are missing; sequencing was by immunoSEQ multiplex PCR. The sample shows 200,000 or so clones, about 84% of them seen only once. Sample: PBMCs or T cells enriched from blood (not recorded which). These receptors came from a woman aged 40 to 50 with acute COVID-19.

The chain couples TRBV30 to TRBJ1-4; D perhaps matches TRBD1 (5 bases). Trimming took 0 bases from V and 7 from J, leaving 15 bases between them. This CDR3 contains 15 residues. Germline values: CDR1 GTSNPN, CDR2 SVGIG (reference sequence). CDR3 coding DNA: TGTGCCTGGAGTGTGATCCCAGGGTCGGCTGAAAAACTGTTTTTT. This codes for CAWSVIPGSAEKLFF.

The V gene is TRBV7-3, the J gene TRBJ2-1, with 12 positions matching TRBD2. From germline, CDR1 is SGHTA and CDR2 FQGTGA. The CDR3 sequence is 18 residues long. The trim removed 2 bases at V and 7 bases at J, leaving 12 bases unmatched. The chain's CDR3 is CASSLGGIGLAGTNEQFF. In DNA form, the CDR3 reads TGTGCCAGCAGCTTAGGGGGGATAGGACTAGCGGGGACGAATGAGCAGTTCTTC.

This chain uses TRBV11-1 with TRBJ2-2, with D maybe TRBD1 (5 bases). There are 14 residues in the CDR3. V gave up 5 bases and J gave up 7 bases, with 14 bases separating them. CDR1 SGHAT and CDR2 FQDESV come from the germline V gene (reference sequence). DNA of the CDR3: TGTGCCAGCAGCAAAATTGTAGGGGTCGGGGAGCTGTTTTTT. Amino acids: CASSKIVGVGELFF.

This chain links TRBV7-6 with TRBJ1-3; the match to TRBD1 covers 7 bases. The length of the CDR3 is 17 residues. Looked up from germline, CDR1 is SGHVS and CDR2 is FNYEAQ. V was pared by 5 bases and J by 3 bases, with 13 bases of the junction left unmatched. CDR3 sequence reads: CASSLRGGRTIGNTIYF. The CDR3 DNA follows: TGTGCCAGCAGCCTCCGAGGGGGCCGTACCATTGGAAACACCATATATTTT.

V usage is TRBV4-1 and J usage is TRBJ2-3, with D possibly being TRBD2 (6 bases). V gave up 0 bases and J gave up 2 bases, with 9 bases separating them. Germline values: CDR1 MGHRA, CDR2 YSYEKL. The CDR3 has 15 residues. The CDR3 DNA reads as TGCGCCAGCAGCCAAGAGCAGCGGGCCACAGATACGCAGTATTTT. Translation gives CASSQEQRATDTQYF.

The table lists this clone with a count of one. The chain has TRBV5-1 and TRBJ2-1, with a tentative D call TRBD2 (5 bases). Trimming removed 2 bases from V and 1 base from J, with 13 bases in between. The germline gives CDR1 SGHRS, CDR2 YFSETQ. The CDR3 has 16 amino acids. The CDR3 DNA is TGCGCCAGCAGCTTTGATGGGAGTCCGTCCTACAATGAGCAGTTCTTC. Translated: CASSFDGSPSYNEQFF.

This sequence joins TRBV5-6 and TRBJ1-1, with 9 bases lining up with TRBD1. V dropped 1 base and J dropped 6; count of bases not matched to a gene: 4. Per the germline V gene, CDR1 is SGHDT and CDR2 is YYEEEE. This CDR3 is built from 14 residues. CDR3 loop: CASSLFTGGPEAFF. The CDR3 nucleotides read TGTGCCAGCAGCTTGTTCACAGGGGGCCCTGAAGCTTTCTTT.

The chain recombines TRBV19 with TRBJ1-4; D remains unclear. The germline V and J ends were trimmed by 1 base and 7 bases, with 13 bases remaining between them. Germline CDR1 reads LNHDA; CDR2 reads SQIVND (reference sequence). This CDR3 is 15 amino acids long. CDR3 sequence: CASSIVRDLSEKLFF. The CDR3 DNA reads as TGTGCCAGTAGTATAGTCCGGGATCTCTCTGAAAAACTGTTTTTT.

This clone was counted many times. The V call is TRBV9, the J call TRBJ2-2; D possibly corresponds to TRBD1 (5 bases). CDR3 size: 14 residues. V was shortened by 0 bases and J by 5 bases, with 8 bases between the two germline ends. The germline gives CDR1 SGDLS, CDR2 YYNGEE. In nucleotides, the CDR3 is TGTGCCAGCAGCGTAGAGTCAGGGACCGGGGAGCTGTTTTTT. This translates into CASSVESGTGELFF.

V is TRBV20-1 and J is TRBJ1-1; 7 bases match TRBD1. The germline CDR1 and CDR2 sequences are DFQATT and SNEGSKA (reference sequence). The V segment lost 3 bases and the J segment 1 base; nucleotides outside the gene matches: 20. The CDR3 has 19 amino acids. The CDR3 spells CSASSKLRGQPLGNTEAFF. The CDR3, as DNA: TGCAGTGCTAGTAGTAAGCTAAGGGGACAGCCTTTGGGGAACACTGAAGCTTTCTTT.

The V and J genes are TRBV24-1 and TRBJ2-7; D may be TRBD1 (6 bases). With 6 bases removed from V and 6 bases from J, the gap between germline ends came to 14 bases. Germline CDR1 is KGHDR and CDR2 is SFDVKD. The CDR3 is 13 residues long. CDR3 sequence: CATSNQGQGEQYF. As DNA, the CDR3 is TGTGCCACCAGTAACCAGGGACAAGGCGAGCAGTACTTC.

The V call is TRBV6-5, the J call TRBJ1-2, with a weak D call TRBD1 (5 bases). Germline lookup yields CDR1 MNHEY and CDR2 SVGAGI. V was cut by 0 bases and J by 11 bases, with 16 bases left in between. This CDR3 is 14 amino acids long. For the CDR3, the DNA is TGTGCCAGCAGTTACTCGTCGGTCGACAGTCGGTACACCTTC. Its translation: CASSYSSVDSRYTF.

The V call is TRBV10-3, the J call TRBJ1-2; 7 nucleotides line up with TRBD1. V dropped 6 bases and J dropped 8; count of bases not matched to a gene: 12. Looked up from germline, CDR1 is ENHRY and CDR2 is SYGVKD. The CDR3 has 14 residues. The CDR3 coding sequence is TGTGCCATCAGGGGGGGACAGAGTTACGACGGCTACACCTTC. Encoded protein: CAIRGGQSYDGYTF.

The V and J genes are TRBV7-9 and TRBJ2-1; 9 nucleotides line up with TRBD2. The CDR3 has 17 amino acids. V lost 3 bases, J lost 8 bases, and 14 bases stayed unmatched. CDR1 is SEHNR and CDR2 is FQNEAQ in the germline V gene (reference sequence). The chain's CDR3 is CASSFWKGREGPHEQFF. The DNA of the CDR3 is TGTGCCAGCAGCTTTTGGAAAGGGCGGGAGGGCCCCCATGAGCAGTTCTTC.

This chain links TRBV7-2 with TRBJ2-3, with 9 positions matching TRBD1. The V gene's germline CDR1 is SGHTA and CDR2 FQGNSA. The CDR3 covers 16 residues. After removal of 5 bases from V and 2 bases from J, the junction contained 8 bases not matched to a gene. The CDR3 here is CASSQAGTGFTDTQYF. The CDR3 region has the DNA TGTGCCAGCAGCCAGGCTGGGACAGGGTTCACAGATACGCAGTATTTT.

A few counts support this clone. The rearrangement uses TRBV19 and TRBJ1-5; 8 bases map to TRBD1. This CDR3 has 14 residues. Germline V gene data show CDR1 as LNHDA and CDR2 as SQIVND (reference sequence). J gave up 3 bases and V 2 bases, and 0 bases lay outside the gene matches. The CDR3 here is CASSIQGANQPQHF. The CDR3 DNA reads TGTGCCAGTAGTATACAGGGGGCCAATCAGCCCCAGCATTTT.

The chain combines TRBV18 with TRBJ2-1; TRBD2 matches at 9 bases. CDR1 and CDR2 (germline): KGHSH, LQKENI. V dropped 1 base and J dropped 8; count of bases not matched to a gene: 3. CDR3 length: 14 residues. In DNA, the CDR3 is TGTGCCAGCTCACCACAGGGACTAGCCTATGAGCAGTTCTTC. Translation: CASSPQGLAYEQFF.

CDR3 amino acids: CASSAGRNTGELFF. The DNA for the CDR3 is TGTGCCAGCAGCGCGGGACGGAACACCGGGGAGCTGTTTTTT. The V gene is TRBV11-2, the J gene TRBJ2-2; a weak D match, TRBD2 (6 bases). The length of the CDR3 is 14 residues. In germline, CDR1 is SGHAT, CDR2 FQNNGV. Trimming stripped 5 bases from V and 1 base from J, with 8 bases between.

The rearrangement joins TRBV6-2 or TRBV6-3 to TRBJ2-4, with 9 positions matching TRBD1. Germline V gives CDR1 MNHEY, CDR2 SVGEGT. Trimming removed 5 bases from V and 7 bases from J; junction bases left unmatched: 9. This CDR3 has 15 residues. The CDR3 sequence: CASSDENRGRNIQYF. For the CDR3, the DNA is TGTGCCAGCAGTGACGAAAACAGGGGGCGGAACATTCAGTACTTC.

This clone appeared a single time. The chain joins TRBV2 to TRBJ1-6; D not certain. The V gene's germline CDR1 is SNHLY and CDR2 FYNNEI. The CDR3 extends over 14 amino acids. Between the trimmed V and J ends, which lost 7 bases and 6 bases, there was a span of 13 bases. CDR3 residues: CASTLLSANSPLHF. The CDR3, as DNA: TGTGCCAGCACCCTGCTATCCGCTAATTCACCCCTCCACTTT.